These 30 T cell receptor beta chains originate from one sample sequenced in a study of blood T cell repertoires in COVID-19. Here immunoSEQ multiplex PCR was the method, and the copy in TCRdb shows in-frame clones only, minus some. The table has a few hundred thousand clones, 70% to 90% seen once. The sample taken for sequencing was PBMCs or T cells enriched from blood (not recorded which). The receptors shown here come from a woman under 40 who had recovered from COVID-19.

This chain uses TRBV7-2 with TRBJ2-3; the D gene is possibly TRBD2 (5 bases). Deletions cut 2 bases from V and 4 bases from J, with 10 bases between. Germline assignment: CDR1 SGHTA and CDR2 FQGNSA. This CDR3 is built from 14 residues. CDR3 residues: CASSLLSGADTQYF. CDR3 coding DNA: TGTGCCAGCAGCTTACTGAGCGGCGCAGATACGCAGTATTTT.

The gene calls are TRBV6-4 and TRBJ2-1; weak D call: TRBD1 (6 bases). This CDR3 region has 13 residues. Per germline, CDR1 MRHNA and CDR2 SNTAGT. Trimming pared 6 bases from V and 7 bases from J, leaving 13 bases between. The CDR3 protein is CASSGLRGNEQFF. The CDR3 DNA reads as TGTGCCAGCAGCGGTCTCAGGGGAAATGAGCAGTTCTTC.

The chain is built from TRBV28 and TRBJ2-5, with D possibly matching TRBD2 (7 bases). V lost 4 bases to trimming and J lost 1 base, with 13 bases between them. The CDR3 totals 15 residues. The germline gives CDR1 MDHEN, CDR2 SYDVKM. The CDR3 spells CASSSVGGLQETQYF. CDR3 DNA: TGTGCCAGCAGTTCCGTCGGGGGGCTCCAAGAGACCCAGTACTTC.

The J gene is TRBJ2-5, the V gene TRBV5-1, with TRBD2 identical over 7 bases. CDR1 and CDR2 (germline): SGHRS, YFSETQ. V shed 4 bases, J shed 4 bases, and the junction held 10 bases outside the gene matches. The CDR3 has 15 amino acids. CDR3 amino acids: CASSAARGVGETQYF. CDR3 bases: TGCGCCAGCAGCGCAGCCCGGGGGGTCGGAGAGACCCAGTACTTC.

This clone was observed a few times. The V call is TRBV7-2, the J call TRBJ2-7; D is perhaps TRBD2 (6 bases). The V and J ends lost 5 bases and 3 bases respectively, with 17 bases between them. From germline, CDR1 is SGHTA and CDR2 FQGNSA. CDR3 length: 15 residues. CDR3 DNA sequence: TGTGCCAGCAGCCTTCGGACTACCCCCCTCTACGAGCAGTACTTC. Its protein product is CASSLRTTPLYEQYF.

The chain links TRBV19 to TRBJ2-7; 7 bases align to TRBD1. CDR3 length: 15 amino acids. Germline CDR1 reads LNHDA; CDR2 reads SQIVND (reference sequence). With V trimmed by 5 bases and J by 4 bases, 11 bases remained unmatched. The CDR3 DNA sequence: TGTGCCAGTAGTCCGACCTCGGCAGGGGGTTACGAGCAGTACTTC. Amino acid sequence: CASSPTSAGGYEQYF.

The chain uses TRBV9 and TRBJ2-3; 9 positions match TRBD2. Germline values: CDR1 SGDLS, CDR2 YYNGEE. The trim removed 1 base at V and 1 base at J, leaving 4 bases unmatched. The CDR3 extends over 16 amino acids. The CDR3 spells CASSVLSGGRTDTQYF. CDR3 bases: TGTGCCAGCAGCGTATTGAGCGGGGGGCGCACAGATACGCAGTATTTT.

This clone was seen more than once but under ten times. The rearrangement uses TRBV9 and TRBJ1-3, with D possibly matching TRBD1 (6 bases). The CDR3 has 19 amino acids. Germline V CDR1 and CDR2: SGDLS, YYNGEE. The V gene lost 1 base and the J gene lost 0 bases, with 20 bases spanning the gap. The CDR3 sequence is CASSVTTGTTHSSGNTIYF. The CDR3 DNA reads as TGTGCCAGCAGCGTAACGACTGGGACAACCCACAGCTCTGGAAACACCATATATTTT.

The sample holds a few counts of this clone. This chain connects TRBV10-3 to TRBJ1-5, with unresolved D. Germline-derived CDR1 and CDR2 are ENHRY and SYGVKD. The CDR3 sequence is 16 residues long. Deletions cut 3 bases from V and 2 bases from J, with 14 bases between. The CDR3 loop is CAISDSGGGGNQPQHF. The CDR3 DNA reads TGTGCCATCAGTGACTCAGGCGGCGGGGGCAATCAGCCCCAGCATTTT.

The chain links TRBV9 to TRBJ1-2; TRBD1 is a possible D gene (5 bases). The V gene's germline CDR1 is SGDLS and CDR2 YYNGEE. V lost 0 bases and J 5 bases, leaving 17 bases between the germline ends. This CDR3 has 16 residues. The CDR3 sequence: CASSVGSGLLGYGYTF. The CDR3 DNA sequence: TGTGCCAGCAGCGTAGGGTCGGGACTCCTGGGGTATGGCTACACCTTC. Combining the CDR3 with reference TRBV9 and TRBJ1-2 gives the whole variable domain DSGVTQTPKHLITATGQRVTLRCSPRSGDLSVYWYQQSLDQGLQFLIQYYNGEERAKGNILERFSAQQFPDLHSELNLSSLELGDSALYFCASSVGSGLLGYGYTFGSGTRLTVV.

The V gene is TRBV12-3 or TRBV12-4, the J gene TRBJ1-2; no definite D call. The CDR3 is 12 residues long. V was shortened by 7 bases and J by 5 bases, with 11 bases between the two germline ends. In DNA form, the CDR3 reads TGTGCCAGCACCCCCCAGATTTATGGCTACACCTTC. It specifies CASTPQIYGYTF.

The rearrangement uses TRBV7-3 and TRBJ2-1, with 13 bases that match TRBD2. Germline values: CDR1 SGHTA, CDR2 FQGTGA. This CDR3 is 16 amino acids long. The V segment lost 5 bases and the J segment 4 bases; nucleotides outside the gene matches: 5. CDR3: CASSPRLAGGYNEQFF. The CDR3, as DNA: TGTGCCAGCAGCCCCCGACTAGCGGGGGGATACAATGAGCAGTTCTTC. Full variable domain (remainder filled in from reference TRBV7-3 and TRBJ2-1): GAGVSQTPSNKVTEKGKYVELRCDPISGHTALYWYRQSLGQGPEFLIYFQGTGAADDSGLPNDRFFAVRPEGSVSTLKIQRTERGDSAVYLCASSPRLAGGYNEQFFGPGTRLTVL.

This clone was counted between two and nine times. The chain has TRBV9 and TRBJ2-7; D is unclear. Between the trimmed V and J ends, which lost 5 bases and 2 bases, there was a span of 14 bases. The CDR3 totals 14 residues. Germline V lookup: CDR1 SGDLS, CDR2 YYNGEE. CDR3 DNA: TGTGCCAGCAGTCCCGCGATGGTTGCCTACGAGCAGTACTTC. It translates to CASSPAMVAYEQYF. Full variable domain (missing parts from reference TRBV9 and TRBJ2-7): DSGVTQTPKHLITATGQRVTLRCSPRSGDLSVYWYQQSLDQGLQFLIQYYNGEERAKGNILERFSAQQFPDLHSELNLSSLELGDSALYFCASSPAMVAYEQYFGPGTRLTVT.

The chain employs TRBV9 and TRBJ2-2, with D possibly being TRBD1 (5 bases). Germline V gene lookup returns CDR1 SGDLS and CDR2 YYNGEE. V lost 1 base to trimming and J lost 5 bases, with 12 bases between them. The CDR3 sequence is 15 residues long. The CDR3 DNA follows: TGTGCCAGCAGCGTATTTGACAGCCTAACCGGGGAGCTGTTTTTT. Translated, it gives CASSVFDSLTGELFF.

The rearrangement joins TRBV4-1 to TRBJ2-1; 10 bases are shared with TRBD2. The CDR3 runs 16 residues. V lost 5 bases, J lost 9 bases, and 13 bases stayed unmatched. The germline V gene encodes CDR1 MGHRA and CDR2 YSYEKL. The CDR3 here is CASSSRASGGVGEQFF. The DNA of the CDR3 is TGCGCCAGCAGCTCCCGGGCCAGCGGGGGGGTCGGTGAGCAGTTCTTC.

The rearrangement joins TRBV29-1 to TRBJ1-2; no firm D call. The CDR3 runs 11 residues. The V gene lost 1 base and the J gene lost 7 bases, with 7 bases spanning the gap. Germline V gene sequence: CDR1 SQVTM, CDR2 ANQGSEA. This chain's CDR3 is CSVEGALGYTF. The CDR3 region has the DNA TGCAGCGTTGAAGGGGCGCTTGGCTACACCTTC.

In its sample, this clone was seen once. This chain connects TRBV29-1 to TRBJ2-5; D is possibly TRBD1 (6 bases). The CDR3 covers 12 residues. From germline, CDR1 is SQVTM and CDR2 ANQGSEA. Trimming took 5 bases from V and 6 from J, leaving 13 bases between them. The CDR3 sequence is CSVIQGAKTQYF. The CDR3 DNA sequence: TGCAGCGTTATACAGGGAGCGAAGACCCAGTACTTC.

The V gene is TRBV14, the J gene TRBJ1-1; D uncertain. The CDR3 extends over 17 amino acids. V gave up 0 bases and J gave up 5 bases, with 19 bases separating them. CDR1 is SGHDN and CDR2 is FVKESK in the germline V gene. In DNA, the CDR3 is TGTGCCAGCAGCCAAGAAAGTCCGGGGATTGTGGGGACTGAAGCTTTCTTT. It specifies CASSQESPGIVGTEAFF.

The V gene is TRBV30, the J gene TRBJ1-5; D gene uncertain. Trimming took off 1 base at V and 0 bases at J, with 10 bases between the two ends. Germline V lookup: CDR1 GTSNPN, CDR2 SVGIG (reference sequence). The CDR3 is 15 amino acids. CDR3 sequence reads: CAWSEGAYSNQPQHF. DNA of the CDR3: TGTGCCTGGAGTGAAGGAGCTTATAGCAATCAGCCCCAGCATTTT.

To note about this clone: One junction end disagrees with the germline gene, perhaps due to a read error. This sequence joins TRBV18 and TRBJ1-3; D uncertain. This CDR3 comprises 16 residues. Germline values: CDR1 KGHSH, CDR2 LQKENI. The CDR3 loop is CASSPREQFSGNTIYF. The CDR3 coding sequence is TGTGCCAGCTCCCCACGTGAACAGTTCTCTGGAAACACCATATATTTT.

The rearrangement uses TRBV5-1 and TRBJ2-5, with 7 bases lining up with TRBD1. CDR3 length equals 14 residues. CDR1 and CDR2 from the germline V gene are SGHRS and YFSETQ. V was pared by 1 base and J by 3 bases, with 3 bases of the junction left unmatched. The CDR3 region has the DNA TGCGCCAGCAGCTTGAGGGACAGCGAAGAGACCCAGTACTTC. It is translated as CASSLRDSEETQYF.

The V call is TRBV27, the J call TRBJ1-2, with TRBD1 identical over 11 bases. The CDR3 runs to 15 residues. The V segment lost 2 bases and the J segment 7 bases; nucleotides outside the gene matches: 6. CDR1 is MNHEY and CDR2 is SMNVEV in the germline V gene (reference sequence). The CDR3 sequence is CASSLRGGTGGGYTF. The CDR3 bases are TGTGCCAGCAGTTTACGTGGGGGGACAGGGGGTGGCTACACCTTC.

This chain links TRBV9 with TRBJ2-7; 9 nucleotides match TRBD1. The V gene's germline CDR1 is SGDLS and CDR2 YYNGEE. The CDR3 contains 15 residues. Losses at the gene ends were 4 bases for V and 1 base for J; bases not matched to a gene: 6. The CDR3 DNA reads TGTGCCAGCAGCCCGAAGGACAGGGGTTCCTACGAGCAGTACTTC. Residues: CASSPKDRGSYEQYF.

This clone was seen a few times. The gene calls are TRBV6-5 and TRBJ1-1; 10 nucleotides align to TRBD1. Looked up from germline, CDR1 is MNHEY and CDR2 is SVGAGI. With V trimmed by 3 bases and J by 10 bases, 11 bases remained unmatched. CDR3 length: 15 residues. CDR3 sequence: CASSYFPGQGSRAFF. The CDR3 nucleotides are TGTGCCAGCAGTTATTTCCCGGGACAGGGGTCGCGAGCTTTCTTT.

This clone was seen a single time. V usage is TRBV2 and J usage is TRBJ1-4; the match to TRBD1 covers 9 bases. The trim removed 3 bases at V and 8 bases at J, leaving 7 bases unmatched. The CDR3 runs 15 residues. Germline lookup yields CDR1 SNHLY and CDR2 FYNNEI. The CDR3 protein is CASSDGTGQIEKLFF. CDR3 nucleotide sequence: TGTGCCAGCAGTGATGGGACAGGGCAGATAGAAAAACTGTTTTTT.

The chain couples TRBV4-3 to TRBJ2-4; D unclear. V was pared by 0 bases and J by 4 bases, with 16 bases between. CDR3 length equals 17 residues. Germline V gene lookup returns CDR1 LGHNA and CDR2 YSLEER. The DNA of the CDR3 is TGCGCCAGCAGCCAAGATTTCCGCCCTGACGGGAAAAACATTCAGTACTTC. Protein sequence: CASSQDFRPDGKNIQYF.

The CDR3 loop is CASSLSSGGPTDTQYF. CDR3 coding DNA: TGTGCCAGCAGTTTGAGTAGCGGGGGCCCCACAGATACGCAGTATTTT. The V call is TRBV27, the J call TRBJ2-3; 9 bases line up with TRBD2. With V trimmed by 3 bases and J by 2 bases, 6 bases remained unmatched. Germline CDR1 and CDR2: MNHEY and SMNVEV (reference sequence). This CDR3 spans 16 amino acids.

V usage is TRBV11-2 and J usage is TRBJ1-6, with D possibly being TRBD1 (5 bases). Germline lookup yields CDR1 SGHAT and CDR2 FQNNGV. The CDR3 has 15 residues. Between the trimmed V and J ends, which lost 5 bases and 7 bases, there was a span of 15 bases. DNA of the CDR3: TGTGCCAGCAGCATAATCCCCCGGGGGAATTCACCCCTCCACTTT. Translated, it gives CASSIIPRGNSPLHF.

This clone was detected only a few times. V usage is TRBV5-1 and J usage is TRBJ2-2; weak D call: TRBD2 (6 bases). Deletions cut 3 bases from V and 0 bases from J, with 12 bases between. This CDR3 has 16 residues. Germline loops: CDR1 SGHRS, CDR2 YFSETQ. The CDR3 sequence: CASSSLGRTNTGELFF. CDR3 nucleotides: TGCGCCAGCAGCTCCTTAGGGAGGACGAACACCGGGGAGCTGTTTTTT.

The rearrangement joins TRBV15 to TRBJ1-1; possible D gene TRBD1, 5 bases. Trimming took 5 bases from V and 9 from J, leaving 13 bases between them. Germline V gene lookup returns CDR1 LNHNV and CDR2 YYDKDF (reference sequence). The CDR3 contains 12 residues. Here the CDR3 reads CATSSQWGQAFF. In DNA, the CDR3 is TGTGCCACCAGCTCCCAGTGGGGCCAAGCTTTCTTT.